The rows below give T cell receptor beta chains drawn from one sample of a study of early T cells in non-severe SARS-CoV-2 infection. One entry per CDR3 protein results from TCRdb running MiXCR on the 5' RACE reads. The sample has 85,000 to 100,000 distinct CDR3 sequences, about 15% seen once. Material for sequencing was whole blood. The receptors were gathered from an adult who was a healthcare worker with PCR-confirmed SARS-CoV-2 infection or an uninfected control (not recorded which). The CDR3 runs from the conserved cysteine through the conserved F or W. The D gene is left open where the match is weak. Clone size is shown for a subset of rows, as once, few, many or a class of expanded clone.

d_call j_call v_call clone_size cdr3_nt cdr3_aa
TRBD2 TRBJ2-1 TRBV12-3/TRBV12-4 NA TGTGCCAGCAGTTCTTTCATTAGCGGGAGAAGCAACAATGAGCAGTTCTTC CASSSFISGRSNNEQFF
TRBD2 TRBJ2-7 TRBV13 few TGTGCCAGCAGCCCCAGCGGGATTGGCTACGAGCAGTACTTC CASSPSGIGYEQYF
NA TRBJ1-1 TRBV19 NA TGTGCCAGTATGACGGGGCGCGACACTGAAGCTTTCTTT CASMTGRDTEAFF
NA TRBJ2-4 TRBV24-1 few TGTGCCACCAGTGATGGGGGGCAGTACTTC CATSDGGQYF
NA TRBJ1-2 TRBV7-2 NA TGTGCCAGCAGCTTGAACAGGGCTAACTATGGCTACACCTTC CASSLNRANYGYTF
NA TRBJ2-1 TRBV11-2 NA TGTGCCAGCAGCTTTCGACAAGTCAATGAGCAGTCCTTC CASSFRQVNEQSF
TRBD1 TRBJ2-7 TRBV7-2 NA TGTGCCAGCAGCCCGGACAGGAGCTCCTACGAGCAGTACTTC CASSPDRSSYEQYF
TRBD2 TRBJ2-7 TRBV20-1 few TGCAGTGCTAGAGATCTCGGATTTAAGCGGGAGAATCGCTCCTACGAGCAGTACTTC CSARDLGFKRENRSYEQYF
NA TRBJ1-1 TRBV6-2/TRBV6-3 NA TGTGCCAGCAGTTGGGCCGGGAAGAACACTGAAGCTTTCTTT CASSWAGKNTEAFF
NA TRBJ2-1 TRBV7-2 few TGTGCCAGCACCGACGGGCTATCCTACAATGAGCAGTTCTTC CASTDGLSYNEQFF
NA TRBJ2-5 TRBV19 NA TGTGCCAGTAGTGTAGTGGGGACCCAAGAGACCCAGTACTTC CASSVVGTQETQYF
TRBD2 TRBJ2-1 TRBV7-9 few TGTGCCAGCAGCTTAGTCTCAAGCGGGGGGTTTGAGCAGTTCTTC CASSLVSSGGFEQFF
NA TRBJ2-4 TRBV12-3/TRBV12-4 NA TGTGCCAGCAGCCCAGACAGAACCCTAGCCAAAAACATTCAGTACTTC CASSPDRTLAKNIQYF
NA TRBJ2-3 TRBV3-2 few TGTGCCAGCAGCCAAGGTCAGCGGGGGGGTGAGGGAGATACGCAGTATTTT CASSQGQRGGEGDTQYF
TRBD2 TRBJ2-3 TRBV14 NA TGTGCCAGCAGCCGGACTAGCGGGAGCTCTTCAGATACGCAGTATTTT CASSRTSGSSSDTQYF
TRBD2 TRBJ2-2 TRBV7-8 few TGTGCCAGCAGCTTAGTCGGACTAGCGGTTAACACCGGGGAGCTGTTTTTT CASSLVGLAVNTGELFF
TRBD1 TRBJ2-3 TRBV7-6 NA TGTGCCAGCAGCTCCTCTATAAGAGACAGGGTAAACACAGATACGCAGTATTTT CASSSSIRDRVNTDTQYF
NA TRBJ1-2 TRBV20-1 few TGCAGTGCTAGGGGCCTACCGAACACCTTC CSARGLPNTF
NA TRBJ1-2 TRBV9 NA TGTGCCAGCAGCGTAGCGGCAGACGATCACCACTATGGCTACACCTTC CASSVAADDHHYGYTF
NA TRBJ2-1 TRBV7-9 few TGTGCCAGCAGCTTGTCGGACACTTCCTACAATGAGCAGTTCTTC CASSLSDTSYNEQFF
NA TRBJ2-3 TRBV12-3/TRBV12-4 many TGTGCCAGCAAGACAGGATCTCCAGATACGCAGTATTTT CASKTGSPDTQYF
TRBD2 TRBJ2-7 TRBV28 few TGTGCCAGCAGCCACGGACTAGCGGGCGAAGTTTACGAGCAGTACTTC CASSHGLAGEVYEQYF
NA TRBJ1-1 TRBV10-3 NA TGTGCCATCAGTGAAACGGCGGGGGGTATGTCCACTGAAGCTTTCTTT CAISETAGGMSTEAFF
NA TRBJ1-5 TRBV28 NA TGTGCCAGCAGTTTCCCAGGACGGGTTCAGCCCCAGCATTTT CASSFPGRVQPQHF
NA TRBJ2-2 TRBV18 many TGTGCCAGCTCACCAATGAGCGCGAACACCGGGGAGCTGTTTTTT CASSPMSANTGELFF
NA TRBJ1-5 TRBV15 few TGTGCCACCAGCAGCCTGACAGTCGGCAATCAGCCCCAGCATTTT CATSSLTVGNQPQHF
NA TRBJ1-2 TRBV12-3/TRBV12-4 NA TGTGCCAGCAGTTTTTCCCTACTGAGGGGCGGAGGCTACACCTTC CASSFSLLRGGGYTF
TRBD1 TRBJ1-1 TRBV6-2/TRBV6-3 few TGTGCCAGCAGTTACTCGAAGGGGGCCACTGAAGCTTTCTTT CASSYSKGATEAFF
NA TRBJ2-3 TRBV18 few TGTGCCAGCTCACCACCCTCGCCGGGGAAGTGGACAGATACGCAGTATTTT CASSPPSPGKWTDTQYF
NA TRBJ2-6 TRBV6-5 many TGTGCCAGCAAACCGGCTACTTCTGGGGCCAACGTCCTGACTTTC CASKPATSGANVLTF
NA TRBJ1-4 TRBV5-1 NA TGCGCCAGCAGCGATCAGGGCAGGTCCGAAAAACTGTTTTTT CASSDQGRSEKLFF
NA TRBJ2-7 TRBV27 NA TGTGCCAGCAGCAAGGGCGGGTTGGTCTCCTACGAGCAGTACTTC CASSKGGLVSYEQYF
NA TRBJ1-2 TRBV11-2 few TGTGCCAGCAGCTTAGGGCGGACAGTGACCTATGGCTACACCTTC CASSLGRTVTYGYTF
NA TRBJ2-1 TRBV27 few TGTGCCAGCAGTTTAGAGGGAAGACAGGGACTATACAATGAGCAGTTCTTC CASSLEGRQGLYNEQFF
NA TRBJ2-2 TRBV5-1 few TGCGCCAGCAGCTTGGGGTGGAACACCGGGGAGCTGTTTTTT CASSLGWNTGELFF
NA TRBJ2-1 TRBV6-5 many TGTGCCAGCAGTCTCCTTTCGGGGGTCCGCAATGAGCAGTTCTTC CASSLLSGVRNEQFF
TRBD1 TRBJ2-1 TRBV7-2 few TGTGCCAGCAGCTTCGACAGGGGAGGCTACAATGAGCAGTTCTTC CASSFDRGGYNEQFF
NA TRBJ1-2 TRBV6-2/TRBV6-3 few TGTGCCAGCAGTCGGGGGACTGCCGGGGGCTATGGCTACACCTTC CASSRGTAGGYGYTF
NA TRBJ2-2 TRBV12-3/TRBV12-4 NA TGTGCCAGCAGTTTAGCAGGGACCCCGGGGCCCGGGGAGCTGTTTTTT CASSLAGTPGPGELFF
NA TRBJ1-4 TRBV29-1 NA TGCAGCGTTGAAGATACACAGGGAGAGCGGGAAAAACTGTTTTTT CSVEDTQGEREKLFF